In its sample, the clone carrying this T cell receptor beta chain was seen once. Its antigen is unknown. The sample belongs to a study of siplizumab effects on memory and regulatory T cells. The repertoire was sequenced with immunoSEQ multiplex PCR; TCRdb's copy has only in-frame clones and lacks some. The profile shows about 100,000 clones, about 91% of them singletons. Findings and caveats of the study: Sequences below about 10^-5 frequency were poorly captured, limiting mapping of alloreactive clones. The study found naive T cells seemingly more diverse than memory cells and seemingly major alloresponse contributors.

V was pared by 4 bases and J by 4 bases, with 5 bases of the junction left unmatched. The germline CDR1 and CDR2 sequences are SGHAT and FQNNGV. The CDR3 spans 15 residues. The TCR was taken from a human donor in good health. Some clones in this sample may be carry-over from other donors' samples. Specimen: CD4+ T cells sorted from blood. The chain couples TRBV11-2 to TRBJ2-5, with 11 bases matching TRBD1. This CDR3 reads CASSSWTGGRETQYF. In DNA, the CDR3 is TGTGCCAGCAGCTCCTGGACAGGGGGCCGAGAGACCCAGTACTTC.